This T cell receptor (beta chain) was obtained from a study of blood T cell repertoires in COVID-19. In the study overall: Spain, Italy and the United States supplied samples that represented acute and convalescent COVID-19. The analysed material was cDNA or gDNA that came from T cells, B-cell-depleted T cells, or PBMCs.

Germline values: CDR1 LGHDT, CDR2 YNNKEL (reference sequence). Trimming removed 1 base from V and 5 bases from J; junction bases left unmatched: 6. The CDR3 is 16 residues long. Per the study methods: Amplification of reference gene primers was used by the study to estimate nucleated cell counts. The method was immunoSEQ multiplex PCR; TCRdb's version includes in-frame clones alone and lacks a portion of them. The V and J calls and clone size are taken from that table; D and trimming were inferred from the DNA. The table includes 150,000 or so clones, around 80% detected once. The sample consisted of peripheral blood. The chain has TRBV3-1 (or the pseudogene TRBV3-2) and TRBJ2-1; 9 nucleotides line up with TRBD2. This TCR was recovered from a woman of 80 years or more with acute or convalescent COVID-19. CDR3 coding DNA: TGTGCCAGCAGCCAAGTCTGGAGCGGGGGGCACAATGAGCAGTTCTTC. Protein: CASSQVWSGGHNEQFF.